The 18 T cell receptor beta chains below were found in one sample sequenced in a study of cytomegalovirus exposure and HLA in healthy donors. Vbeta (60) and Jbeta (13) primers were used in the PCR. Generated by immunoSEQ multiplex PCR, the TCRdb table keeps only in-frame clones and is missing some. Of about 150,000 clones listed, 80% are singletons. The sample comprised PBMCs. Source of these receptors: a woman aged 40 to 55 in good health and CMV-seropositive.

This sequence joins TRBV28 and TRBJ1-1, with 7 nucleotides matching TRBD1. V was pared by 6 bases and J by 7 bases, with 5 bases of the junction left unmatched. Germline V lookup: CDR1 MDHEN, CDR2 SYDVKM. The CDR3 is 12 residues long. The CDR3 DNA reads TGTGCCAGCAGACCGACAGGGTTTGAAGCTTTCTTT. It codes for CASRPTGFEAFF.

CDR3 DNA sequence: TGTGCCAGCAGCCTCGGAAGCGGGAATCGAGATACGCAGTATTTT. Amino acids: CASSLGSGNRDTQYF. The V call is TRBV7-9, the J call TRBJ2-3, with 7 bases aligning to TRBD2. Germline CDR1 is SEHNR and CDR2 is FQNEAQ (reference sequence). V was clipped by 5 bases and J by 5 bases; unmatched bases: 10. The CDR3 is 15 amino acids.

The chain carries TRBV6-1 and TRBJ2-5; a weak D match, TRBD1 (5 bases). The CDR3 spans 15 residues. Looked up from germline, CDR1 is MNHNS and CDR2 is SASEGT. V lost 1 base to trimming and J lost 5 bases, with 14 bases between them. CDR3 amino acids: CASSEGQSGVETQYF. DNA of the CDR3: TGTGCCAGCAGTGAAGGACAGTCTGGTGTGGAGACCCAGTACTTC.

The J gene is TRBJ2-2, the V gene TRBV9, with TRBD1 matching over 8 bases. There are 15 residues in the CDR3. Germline values: CDR1 SGDLS, CDR2 YYNGEE. V gave up 4 bases and J gave up 4 bases; unmatched junction bases: 6. CDR3 amino acids: CASSPRTGSTGELFF. The DNA for the CDR3 is TGTGCCAGCAGCCCAAGGACAGGGAGCACCGGGGAGCTGTTTTTT.

The V gene is TRBV6-1, the J gene TRBJ2-7; 8 bases are shared with TRBD1. With V trimmed by 6 bases and J by 1 base, 8 bases remained unmatched. The germline V gene encodes CDR1 MNHNS and CDR2 SASEGT. This CDR3 comprises 15 residues. The CDR3 protein is CASRGQGAKSYEQYF. In DNA form, the CDR3 reads TGTGCCAGCAGAGGGCAGGGGGCCAAGTCCTACGAGCAGTACTTC.

This clone was counted once. This chain joins TRBV10-3 and TRBJ2-3, with 11 nucleotides matching TRBD2. CDR3 length equals 14 residues. The V segment lost 3 bases and the J segment 5 bases; nucleotides outside the gene matches: 1. Per germline, CDR1 ENHRY and CDR2 SYGVKD. CDR3 residues: CAISELAGEDTQYF. As DNA, the CDR3 is TGTGCCATCAGTGAACTAGCGGGGGAAGATACGCAGTATTTT.

The V gene is TRBV29-1, the J gene TRBJ2-7; D might be TRBD2 (11 bases). Trimming took off 7 bases at V and 7 bases at J, with 32 bases between the two ends. The germline V gene has CDR1 SQVTM and CDR2 ANQGSEA. CDR3 length: 17 residues. CDR3 sequence (DNA): TGCAGCGCCGCCTCCGGGACAGGGGCACTAGCGGGAGAAGAGCAGTACTTC. Amino acids: CSAASGTGALAGEEQYF.

This sequence joins TRBV30 and TRBJ1-3; D possibly corresponds to TRBD1 (6 bases). V lost 7 bases, J lost 0 bases, and 16 bases lay in between. Germline CDR1 GTSNPN, CDR2 SVGIG (reference sequence). The CDR3 contains 15 residues. The CDR3 DNA sequence: TGTGCCTTAAGACAGGACATGAGCTCTGGAAACACCATATATTTT. This translates into CALRQDMSSGNTIYF.

This rearrangement joins TRBV7-8 to TRBJ1-1; 7 nucleotides match TRBD1. The CDR3 contains 15 residues. Per germline, CDR1 SGHVS and CDR2 FQNEAQ. The V segment lost 6 bases and the J segment 1 base; nucleotides outside the gene matches: 8. The CDR3 loop reads CASSYIRDRNTEAFF. The CDR3 coding sequence is TGTGCCAGCAGTTATATCCGGGACAGGAACACTGAAGCTTTCTTT.

The chain has TRBV7-3 and TRBJ2-6, with TRBD1 identical over 10 bases. Losses at the gene ends were 5 bases for V and 0 bases for J; bases not matched to a gene: 4. This CDR3 contains 17 residues. Looked up from germline, CDR1 is SGHTA and CDR2 is FQGTGA. This CDR3 is CASSPGTGVSGANVLTF. The CDR3 DNA follows: TGTGCCAGCAGCCCCGGGACAGGGGTCTCTGGGGCCAACGTCCTGACTTTC.

This clone was counted only a few times. In nucleotides, the CDR3 is TGTGCCAGCAGCCGACAGTTTAACTATGGCTACACCTTC. Its translation is CASSRQFNYGYTF. The chain carries TRBV6-4 and TRBJ1-2; D is perhaps TRBD1 (5 bases). The CDR3 contains 13 residues. Trimming removed 6 bases at V and 1 base at J, with 9 bases between. Germline V gene data show CDR1 as MRHNA and CDR2 as SNTAGT.

The chain couples TRBV5-1 to TRBJ2-1; 11 bases match TRBD2. The CDR3 runs 16 residues. Looked up from germline, CDR1 is SGHRS and CDR2 is YFSETQ. V lost 5 bases to trimming and J lost 7 bases; unmatched junction nucleotides: 11. The CDR3, as DNA: TGCGCCAGCAGATTTTGGGCTAGCGGGAGGATGAATGAGCAGTTCTTC. This gives the protein CASRFWASGRMNEQFF.

V gene TRBV7-9 combines with J gene TRBJ2-1; possibly TRBD1 for D (5 bases). This CDR3 has 15 residues. Germline CDR1 is SEHNR and CDR2 is FQNEAQ (reference sequence). Trimming removed 3 bases at V and 3 bases at J, with 12 bases between. The CDR3, as DNA: TGTGCCAGCAGCTTGGGGCCTGGAAGCTACAATGAGCAGTTCTTC. Encoded protein: CASSLGPGSYNEQFF.

The chain couples TRBV5-6 to TRBJ2-1; D is perhaps TRBD2 (7 bases). The germline V gene has CDR1 SGHDT and CDR2 YYEEEE. The V end was cut by 1 base, the J end by 5 bases, with 13 bases between. The CDR3 covers 15 residues. As DNA, the CDR3 is TGTGCCAGCAGCTTGTTCGGGGGGCCCGACAATGAGCAGTTCTTC. Translating gives CASSLFGGPDNEQFF.

The chain couples TRBV28 to TRBJ2-3; 8 bases are a match to TRBD1. This CDR3 region has 14 residues. V trimming: 2 bases; J trimming: 8 bases; junction bases outside the gene matches: 6. CDR1 MDHEN and CDR2 SYDVKM come from the germline V gene. The CDR3, as DNA: TGTGCCAGCAGTTTAGTCAGGGGGCTTGCTACGCAGTATTTT. Amino acids: CASSLVRGLATQYF.

This clone was seen only a few times. The rearrangement uses TRBV7-9 and TRBJ2-2; 10 bases align to TRBD2. The CDR3 length is 18 residues. Germline CDR1 is SEHNR and CDR2 is FQNEAQ (reference sequence). V shed 5 bases, J shed 0 bases, and the junction held 9 bases outside the gene matches. As DNA, the CDR3 is TGTGCCAGCAGCCAACCCGTAGCGGGAGGCTCGAACACCGGGGAGCTGTTTTTT. Translating it yields CASSQPVAGGSNTGELFF.

CDR3 coding DNA: TGTGCCAGTAGTATTCTTGCAGGGAACAATCAGCCCCAGCATTTT. This codes for CASSILAGNNQPQHF. This rearrangement joins TRBV19 to TRBJ1-5; possibly TRBD1 for D (5 bases). The germline V and J ends were trimmed by 3 bases and 3 bases, with 12 bases remaining between them. The CDR3 has 15 residues. Germline V gives CDR1 LNHDA, CDR2 SQIVND (reference sequence).

The rearrangement uses TRBV19 and TRBJ1-1, with TRBD1 matching 9 bases. Trimming cost V 4 bases and J 7 bases; bases outside gene matches: 7. Germline CDR1 is LNHDA and CDR2 is SQIVND (reference sequence). The CDR3 consists of 14 residues. Here the CDR3 DNA reads TGTGCCAGTAGTAGGGGACAGGGAGTGGGTGAAGCTTTCTTT. Translated, it gives CASSRGQGVGEAFF.